The entry that follows covers one TCR beta chain sequence. The antigen remains unidentified. RNA served as the template for amplifying TCR beta CDR3 regions. Amplification began with first-round RT-PCR using HTBI primers, then second-round multiplex PCR was performed. TCRdb redid the calling of the multiplex PCR reads with MiXCR, one entry per CDR3 protein. The repertoire holds roughly 610,000 distinct CDR3 sequences, with about a fifth as singletons. The germline CDR1 and CDR2 sequences are GTSNPN and SVGIG (reference sequence). The CDR3 sequence is 13 residues long. V was trimmed by 2 bases and J by 4 bases, leaving 11 bases between them. Enrollment excluded any patients with other autoimmune diseases, uncontrolled infections, pregnancy or lactation. These data originate in a study of Graves' ophthalmopathy and Graves' hyperthyroidism. For the study at large: Before any treatment, peripheral blood was taken at the initial diagnosis. Notes on the study in general: Classification of ophthalmopathy versus stable hyperthyroidism by a 13-signature model yielded 85% to 90% sensitivity and approximately 80% specificity. Its predictions of ophthalmopathy progression gave the model almost 71% sensitivity and 72.22% specificity.

The chain employs TRBV30 and TRBJ1-2; no definite D call. The material sequenced was peripheral blood. The TCR comes from a woman younger than 30 with stable Graves' hyperthyroidism. Some clones in this sample may be carry-over from other donors' samples. The CDR3: CAWSRGDGYGYTF. The DNA for the CDR3 is TGTGCCTGGAGTCGCGGGGATGGCTATGGCTACACCTTC.